One and the same sample provided the 27 T cell receptor beta chains below, sequenced in a study of blood T cell repertoires in COVID-19. Here immunoSEQ multiplex PCR was the method, and the copy in TCRdb shows in-frame clones only, minus some. The sample contains fewer than 200,000 clones, roughly four fifths of which appear only once. The sequenced sample was peripheral blood. The receptor source for this set is a woman aged 80 or over with acute or convalescent COVID-19.

The J gene is TRBJ2-1, the V gene TRBV27, with 7 bases that match TRBD2. The J segment lost 3 bases and the V segment lost 4 bases, leaving 3 bases of the junction unmatched. The V gene's germline CDR1 is MNHEY and CDR2 SMNVEV (reference sequence). The CDR3 is made up of 14 amino acids. CDR3 DNA: TGTGCCAGCAGTTATGGCGGGAGCTACAATGAGCAGTTCTTC. Amino acid sequence: CASSYGGSYNEQFF.

The J gene is TRBJ1-2, the V gene TRBV6-5; 7 bases are a match to TRBD1. This CDR3 has 12 residues. Germline CDR1 reads MNHEY; CDR2 reads SVGAGI. The ends lost 6 bases at V and 4 bases at J; junction bases unmatched: 2. The CDR3 sequence: CASRGDSYGYTF. DNA of the CDR3: TGTGCCAGCAGAGGGGACAGCTATGGCTACACCTTC.

The chain employs TRBV29-1 and TRBJ2-7; TRBD1 is a possible D gene (6 bases). V was shortened by 6 bases and J by 3 bases, with 9 bases between the two germline ends. This CDR3 comprises 11 residues. Germline V lookup: CDR1 SQVTM, CDR2 ANQGSEA. CDR3 in DNA: TGCAGCGTCAGGACAGTCTACGAGCAGTACTTC. This sequence encodes CSVRTVYEQYF.

The chain combines TRBV7-2 with TRBJ1-1; TRBD1 aligns across 7 bases. Germline CDR1 reads SGHTA; CDR2 reads FQGNSA. The length of the CDR3 is 13 residues. V was pared by 6 bases and J by 2 bases, with 3 bases of the junction left unmatched. The CDR3, as DNA: TGTGCCAGCAGTCCAGGGGGTAACACTGAAGCTTTCTTT. It translates to CASSPGGNTEAFF. Full variable domain (outside the CDR3, taken from reference TRBV7-2 and TRBJ1-1): GAGVSQSPSNKVTEKGKDVELRCDPISGHTALYWYRQSLGQGLEFLIYFQGNSAPDKSGLPSDRFSAERTGGSVSTLTIQRTQQEDSAVYLCASSPGGNTEAFFGQGTRLTVV.

This clone appeared a single time. This chain connects TRBV19 to TRBJ2-1; D perhaps matches TRBD1 (6 bases). The V end was cut by 6 bases, the J end by 9 bases, with 18 bases between. Germline CDR1 reads LNHDA; CDR2 reads SQIVND (reference sequence). The CDR3 covers 14 residues. The CDR3 DNA sequence: TGTGCCAGTAGGATGAATTACGACAGGCTTGAGCAGTTCTTC. This translates into CASRMNYDRLEQFF.

A remark on this clone: Different DNA sequences within this sample yield the same CDR3. This sequence joins TRBV5-1 and TRBJ1-1, with D possibly being TRBD1 (5 bases). This CDR3 has 14 amino acids. Trimming cost V 0 bases and J 1 base, with 7 bases left between them. Germline V gives CDR1 SGHRS, CDR2 YFSETQ. CDR3 amino acids: CASSLAGGNTEAFF. The CDR3 nucleotides are TGCGCCAGCAGCTTGGCCGGGGGGAACACTGAAGCTTTCTTT.

The CDR3 reads CASTTAGGSAQYF. For the CDR3, the DNA is TGTGCCAGTACAACGGCAGGGGGCTCGGCCCAGTACTTC. V usage is TRBV18 and J usage is TRBJ2-5; 8 bases map to TRBD1. This CDR3 region has 13 residues. Germline V CDR1 and CDR2: KGHSH, LQKENI. V shed 9 bases and J 9 bases; nucleotides not matched to a gene: 12. Combining the CDR3 with reference TRBV18 and TRBJ2-5 gives the whole variable domain NAGVMQNPRHLVRRRGQEARLRCSPMKGHSHVYWYRQLPEEGLKFMVYLQKENIIDESGMPKERFSAEFPKEGPSILRIQQVVRGDSAAYFCASTTAGGSAQYFGPGTRLLVL.

This rearrangement joins TRBV7-9 to TRBJ2-7, with a tentative D call TRBD2 (6 bases). V lost 3 bases and J 6 bases, leaving 9 bases between the germline ends. The CDR3 is 12 residues long. Per the germline V gene, CDR1 is SEHNR and CDR2 is FQNEAQ (reference sequence). CDR3 residues: CASSFPGGEQYF. The CDR3, as DNA: TGTGCCAGCAGCTTCCCCGGGGGCGAGCAGTACTTC.

The chain employs TRBV14 and TRBJ2-5, with TRBD1 matching over 7 bases. CDR3 length: 16 amino acids. CDR1 SGHDN and CDR2 FVKESK come from the germline V gene. V shed 0 bases, J shed 1 base, and the junction held 5 bases outside the gene matches. The DNA for the CDR3 is TGTGCCAGCAGCCAAGAGTACAGGGGACCCCAAGAGACCCAGTACTTC. It translates to CASSQEYRGPQETQYF.

The chain carries TRBV25-1 and TRBJ1-4; 7 bases agree with TRBD1. CDR3 length: 16 residues. Germline CDR1 MGHDK, CDR2 SYGVNS. V was pared by 4 bases and J by 7 bases, with 12 bases of the junction left unmatched. The CDR3 sequence: CASSGLTGDGGEKLFF. CDR3 coding DNA: TGTGCCAGCAGTGGTCTTACAGGGGACGGGGGTGAAAAACTGTTTTTT.

The rearrangement uses TRBV19 and TRBJ1-2; D not certain. The length of the CDR3 is 14 residues. The germline gives CDR1 LNHDA, CDR2 SQIVND (reference sequence). V lost 4 bases, J lost 4 bases, and 13 bases lay in between. CDR3 DNA: TGTGCCAGTAGTAAGTACGCCGCGCCCTATGGCTACACCTTC. Its protein is CASSKYAAPYGYTF.

This chain uses TRBV9 with TRBJ2-7; 8 bases line up with TRBD2. Germline CDR1 and CDR2: SGDLS and YYNGEE. Trimming removed 0 bases from V and 4 bases from J; junction bases left unmatched: 6. CDR3 size: 15 residues. The CDR3, as DNA: TGTGCCAGCAGCGTAGGAACTAGCGGCCCTTACGAGCAGTACTTC. Residues: CASSVGTSGPYEQYF.

The V and J genes are TRBV5-6 and TRBJ1-1, with D hard to call. The V gene's germline CDR1 is SGHDT and CDR2 YYEEEE. V lost 4 bases, J lost 1 base, and 14 bases lay in between. The CDR3 has 15 amino acids. CDR3 sequence reads: CASSPLLNRNTEAFF. The CDR3 DNA sequence: TGTGCCAGCAGCCCCCTGTTGAATAGGAACACTGAAGCTTTCTTT.

The rearrangement links TRBV3-1 (or the pseudogene TRBV3-2) to TRBJ1-1; no reliable D call. Germline V gene sequence: CDR1 LGHDT, CDR2 YNNKEL (reference sequence). This CDR3 comprises 14 residues. V was clipped by 3 bases and J by 5 bases, with 13 bases between them. CDR3 nucleotides: TGTGCCAGCAGCCAGCCCTCGGGGAGGACTGAAGCTTTCTTT. Translation: CASSQPSGRTEAFF.

This clone was observed a single time. J is TRBJ1-3 and V is TRBV23-1, with D possibly TRBD1 on 5 matching bases. TRBV23-1 is reported as an ORF; its role is uncertain. Between the trimmed V and J ends, which lost 0 bases and 3 bases, there was a span of 12 bases. The length of the CDR3 is 16 residues. The CDR3 protein is CASSQSNGQSGNTIYF. The CDR3 DNA reads as TGCGCCAGCAGTCAATCAAATGGACAAAGTGGAAACACCATATATTTT.

The chain recombines TRBV4-1 with TRBJ2-6; D is ambiguous. V shed 4 bases and J shed 4 bases, with 8 bases lying between them. The CDR3 contains 14 residues. Germline V lookup: CDR1 MGHRA, CDR2 YSYEKL. In DNA form, the CDR3 reads TGCGCCAGCAGCCGGGCCACCGGGGCCAACGTCCTGACTTTC. Protein sequence: CASSRATGANVLTF.

This clone came up a few times. V gene TRBV2 combines with J gene TRBJ2-7; TRBD1 matches at 7 bases. Germline CDR1 SNHLY, CDR2 FYNNEI. The V and J ends lost 2 bases and 0 bases, in that order; junction bases with no gene match: 1. CDR3 length: 14 residues. DNA for the CDR3: TGTGCCAGCAGTGAACAGGGGGACTCCTACGAGCAGTACTTC. Translation: CASSEQGDSYEQYF. The variable domain in full, completed from reference TRBV2 and TRBJ2-7, reads EPEVTQTPSHQVTQMGQEVILRCVPISNHLYFYWYRQILGQKVEFLVSFYNNEISEKSEIFDDQFSVERPDGSNFTLKIRSTKLEDSAMYFCASSEQGDSYEQYFGPGTRLTVT.

This clone turned up a few times. The rearrangement links TRBV29-1 to TRBJ1-2, with D possibly matching TRBD1 (6 bases). There are 13 residues in the CDR3. Deletions cut 3 bases from V and 7 bases from J, with 15 bases between. CDR1 and CDR2 (germline): SQVTM, ANQGSEA. CDR3 nucleotides: TGCAGCGTTGACAGGGGCGCCTCCCCTGGCTACACCTTC. This gives the protein CSVDRGASPGYTF. Supplemented by reference TRBV29-1 and TRBJ1-2, the full variable domain reads SAVISQKPSRDICQRGTSLTIQCQVDSQVTMMFWYRQQPGQSLTLIATANQGSEATYESGFVIDKFPISRPNLTFSTLTVSNMSPEDSSIYLCSVDRGASPGYTFGSGTRLTVV.

The chain couples TRBV19 to TRBJ2-7, with 12 bases that match TRBD2. The CDR3 has 12 amino acids. Germline-derived CDR1 and CDR2 are LNHDA and SQIVND (reference sequence). Trimming removed 4 bases from V and 11 bases from J; junction bases left unmatched: 3. CDR3 nucleotides: TGTGCCAGTAGTACCGGACTAGCGGGAAAGTACTTC. Translation gives CASSTGLAGKYF.

To note about this clone: The sample has other DNA sequences that encode this CDR3 too. The chain carries TRBV5-1 and TRBJ2-5, with 8 bases identical to TRBD1. The CDR3 has 13 residues. Trimming cost V 4 bases and J 2 bases; bases outside gene matches: 1. CDR1 and CDR2 (germline): SGHRS, YFSETQ. The DNA of the CDR3 is TGCGCCAGCAGCGGACAGGGACAAGAGACCCAGTACTTC. Amino acid sequence: CASSGQGQETQYF.

The chain joins TRBV7-2 to TRBJ1-3; no definite D call. CDR1 is SGHTA and CDR2 is FQGNSA in the germline V gene. This CDR3 has 14 amino acids. Trimming removed 5 bases at V and 1 base at J, with 9 bases between. The CDR3 reads CASSELRSGNTIYF. In nucleotides, the CDR3 is TGTGCCAGCAGCGAACTGAGGTCTGGAAACACCATATATTTT.

The chain has TRBV5-6 and TRBJ2-2; the D gene is possibly TRBD2 (7 bases). This CDR3 has 16 amino acids. Between the trimmed V and J ends, which lost 3 bases and 5 bases, there was a span of 17 bases. Germline-derived CDR1 and CDR2 are SGHDT and YYEEEE. The CDR3: CASSSSGEGGTGELFF. CDR3 nucleotide sequence: TGTGCCAGCAGCTCCTCCGGGGAGGGGGGGACCGGGGAGCTGTTTTTT.

This clone is a singleton in its sample. This rearrangement joins TRBV7-9 to TRBJ2-3; 12 bases match TRBD2. Germline CDR1 and CDR2: SEHNR and FQNEAQ (reference sequence). J was trimmed by 6 bases and V by 2 bases; bases with no gene match: 9. The CDR3 runs 17 residues. The CDR3 DNA reads as TGTGCCAGCAGCTTAAGACTAGCGGGAGCTGGTATCGATACGCAGTATTTT. It encodes CASSLRLAGAGIDTQYF.

The rearrangement uses TRBV11-2 and TRBJ2-1; 8 nucleotides match TRBD2. The CDR3 is 17 amino acids. With V trimmed by 2 bases and J by 5 bases, 11 bases remained unmatched. Germline V gene lookup returns CDR1 SGHAT and CDR2 FQNNGV. The CDR3 region has the DNA TGTGCCAGCAGCTTAAGGGCTAGCGGGTCCGTCGACAATGAGCAGTTCTTC. It translates to CASSLRASGSVDNEQFF.

Here the CDR3 reads CASSGGANYGYTF. Here the CDR3 DNA reads TGTGCCAGCAGTGGGGGAGCTAACTATGGCTACACCTTC. J is TRBJ1-2 and V is TRBV6-4; D remains ambiguous. CDR1 MRHNA and CDR2 SNTAGT come from the germline V gene. V lost 4 bases, J lost 0 bases, and 6 bases lay in between. The CDR3 loop spans 13 amino acids.

The chain has TRBV7-9 and TRBJ2-5; 7 nucleotides align to TRBD1. The CDR3 runs 13 residues. V gave up 6 bases and J gave up 7 bases; unmatched junction bases: 8. Germline lookup yields CDR1 SEHNR and CDR2 FQNEAQ (reference sequence). Here the CDR3 reads CASSSGQKVTQYF. CDR3 bases: TGTGCCAGCAGTTCGGGACAGAAGGTGACCCAGTACTTC.

The DNA of the CDR3 is TGTGCCAGCAGTTATGACAGGGGAATTCGAGGCTACACCTTC. Translation: CASSYDRGIRGYTF. This rearrangement joins TRBV6-5 to TRBJ1-2; TRBD1 aligns across 8 bases. The germline CDR1 and CDR2 sequences are MNHEY and SVGAGI. The CDR3 spans 14 residues. J was trimmed by 8 bases and V by 3 bases; bases with no gene match: 8.